The 14 T cell receptor beta chains in this list originate from one sample, sequenced in a study of blood T cell repertoires in COVID-19. Measured with immunoSEQ multiplex PCR; TCRdb has only the in-frame clones, and not every one. The sample contains about 360,000 clones, 86% of which appear only once. Sequenced input: peripheral blood. These receptors originate from a woman aged 55-75 years with COVID-19, enrolled during active disease.

J is TRBJ2-5 and V is TRBV30, with a weak D call TRBD2 (6 bases). CDR3 size: 16 residues. Germline values: CDR1 GTSNPN, CDR2 SVGIG (reference sequence). V gave up 0 bases and J gave up 1 base, with 15 bases separating them. The DNA for the CDR3 is TGTGCCTGGAGTGTACGATGGAGGGGAGGCCAAGAGACCCAGTACTTC. This sequence encodes CAWSVRWRGGQETQYF.

This chain uses TRBV12-3 or TRBV12-4 with TRBJ2-3; no firm D call. CDR3 length: 13 amino acids. The V end lost 1 base, the J end lost 7 bases, and 9 bases lay between the germline ends. CDR3 loop: CASSLGVPNTQYF. CDR3 DNA: TGTGCCAGCAGTTTAGGAGTTCCCAATACGCAGTATTTT.

In its sample, this clone was seen once. Other DNA sequences from this sample encode an identical CDR3 as well. V and J are TRBV18 and TRBJ1-1, with D possibly being TRBD1 (6 bases). Germline values: CDR1 KGHSH, CDR2 LQKENI. Trimming took 3 bases from V and 1 from J, leaving 9 bases between them. The length of the CDR3 is 14 residues. In DNA form, the CDR3 reads TGTGCCAGCTCACCTCGACAGGAGAACACTGAAGCTTTCTTT. Its translation is CASSPRQENTEAFF.

Concerning this clone: Relative to the germline gene, one junction end is altered; a read error may explain this. CDR3 region: CASSLGTGEEF. The CDR3 DNA reads TGTGCCAGCAGCTTAGGGACAGGGGAGGAATTC. The chain employs TRBV5-6 and TRBJ1-2; 10 nucleotides align to TRBD1. The CDR3 consists of 11 residues. The germline gives CDR1 SGHDT, CDR2 YYEEEE.

About this clone: Other DNA sequences in the same sample also yield this CDR3. V is TRBV9 and J is TRBJ1-1, with TRBD1 identical over 7 bases. Germline CDR1 is SGDLS and CDR2 is YYNGEE. The CDR3 runs to 15 residues. V lost 0 bases, J lost 1 base, and 3 bases stayed unmatched. The CDR3 sequence is CASSVGGTANTEAFF. CDR3 in DNA: TGTGCCAGCAGCGTAGGAGGGACAGCGAACACTGAAGCTTTCTTT.

The rearrangement uses TRBV9 and TRBJ1-3, with D possibly being TRBD1 (5 bases). Trimming pared 0 bases from V and 0 bases from J, leaving 10 bases between. This CDR3 is built from 16 residues. Per the germline V gene, CDR1 is SGDLS and CDR2 is YYNGEE. Here the CDR3 reads CASSVGTGASGNTIYF. CDR3 coding DNA: TGTGCCAGCAGCGTAGGTACAGGTGCCTCTGGAAACACCATATATTTT.

The chain employs TRBV3-1 (or the pseudogene TRBV3-2) and TRBJ2-5, with unresolved D. The CDR3 is 11 residues long. Trimming removed 4 bases from V and 5 bases from J, with 5 bases in between. CDR1 and CDR2 from the germline V gene are LGHDT and YNNKEL (reference sequence). CDR3 amino acids: CASSLGETQYF. CDR3 in DNA: TGTGCCAGCAGCCTCGGGGAGACCCAGTACTTC.

This clone was seen only once. CDR3 sequence: CASSYIRNTEAFF. The CDR3 region has the DNA TGTGCCAGCAGTTACATACGGAACACTGAAGCTTTCTTT. This sequence joins TRBV27 and TRBJ1-1; D call uncertain. Germline V gene data show CDR1 as MNHEY and CDR2 as SMNVEV (reference sequence). Trimming stripped 4 bases from V and 1 base from J, with 7 bases between. The CDR3 consists of 13 residues.

Of note for this clone: This CDR3 is also generated by other DNA sequences in the sample. The J gene is TRBJ1-1, the V gene TRBV5-1; 8 bases agree with TRBD1. Per the germline V gene, CDR1 is SGHRS and CDR2 is YFSETQ. Trimming at V came to 3 bases and at J to 5 bases, leaving 3 bases not matched to a gene. This CDR3 spans 13 amino acids. CDR3 residues: CASSSTGGTEAFF. The CDR3 DNA sequence: TGCGCCAGCAGCTCTACAGGGGGTACTGAAGCTTTCTTT.

A note on this clone: A much bigger clone sits one base away, suggesting this may be a read error. Other DNA sequences in this sample translate to the same CDR3. This chain uses TRBV12-3 or TRBV12-4 with TRBJ1-1; D unclear. CDR3 length: 11 amino acids. V dropped 6 bases and J dropped 2 bases, with 4 bases sitting between them. As DNA, the CDR3 is TGTGCCAGCAGCCGTAACACTGAAGCTTTCTTT. Its protein product is CASSRNTEAFF.

Concerning this clone: The sample holds other DNA sequences that translate to the same CDR3. The gene calls are TRBV5-1 and TRBJ2-5; 8 positions match TRBD1. Germline V lookup: CDR1 SGHRS, CDR2 YFSETQ. This CDR3 comprises 14 residues. Trimming at V came to 4 bases and at J to 1 base, leaving 3 bases not matched to a gene. Here the CDR3 DNA reads TGCGCCAGCAGCCAAGGACAGGGCCAAGAGACCCAGTACTTC. Its translation is CASSQGQGQETQYF.

V gene TRBV3-1 (or the pseudogene TRBV3-2) combines with J gene TRBJ1-2; a weak D match, TRBD1 (5 bases). The CDR3 consists of 14 residues. Looked up from germline, CDR1 is LGHDT and CDR2 is YNNKEL (reference sequence). V was cut by 0 bases and J by 7 bases, with 12 bases left in between. CDR3 DNA sequence: TGTGCCAGCAGCCAAGATCTTCGACAGCCTGGCTACACCTTC. The encoded protein is CASSQDLRQPGYTF.

This chain joins TRBV7-9 and TRBJ1-1, with no clear D. Trimming left V 5 bases short and J 1 base short, with 14 bases between. This CDR3 spans 15 amino acids. CDR1 and CDR2 from the germline V gene are SEHNR and FQNEAQ (reference sequence). CDR3: CASSHLRAANTEAFF. The DNA for the CDR3 is TGTGCCAGCAGCCATCTCCGAGCGGCGAACACTGAAGCTTTCTTT.

The CDR3 here is CASSVEGGTEAFF. In DNA, the CDR3 is TGTGCCAGCAGTGTAGAAGGGGGCACTGAAGCTTTCTTT. The chain combines TRBV2 with TRBJ1-1; D is perhaps TRBD1 (6 bases). This CDR3 region has 13 residues. Germline assignment: CDR1 SNHLY and CDR2 FYNNEI. The V gene lost 4 bases and the J gene lost 4 bases, with 10 bases spanning the gap.